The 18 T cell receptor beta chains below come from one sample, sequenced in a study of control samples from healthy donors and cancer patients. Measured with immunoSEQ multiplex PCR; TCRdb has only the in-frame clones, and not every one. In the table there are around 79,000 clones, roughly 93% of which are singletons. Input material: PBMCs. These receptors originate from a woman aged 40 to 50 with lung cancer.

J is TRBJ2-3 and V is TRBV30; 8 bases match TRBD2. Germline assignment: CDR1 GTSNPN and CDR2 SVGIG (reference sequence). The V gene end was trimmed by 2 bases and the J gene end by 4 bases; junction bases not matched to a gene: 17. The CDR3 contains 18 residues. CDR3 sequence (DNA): TGTGCCTGGAGTCCTCTTCGTCTGGCGCGGGGGGACTCAGATACGCAGTATTTT. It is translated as CAWSPLRLARGDSDTQYF.

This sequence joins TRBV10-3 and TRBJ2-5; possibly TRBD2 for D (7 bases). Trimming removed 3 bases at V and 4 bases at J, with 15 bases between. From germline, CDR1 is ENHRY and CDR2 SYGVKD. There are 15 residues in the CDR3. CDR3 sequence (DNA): TGTGCCATCAGTGAACAGGTGGGGGGGCCAGAGACCCAGTACTTC. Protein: CAISEQVGGPETQYF.

In DNA, the CDR3 is TGTGCCAGCCAGCAGCTTGGTGATACGAACACTGAAGCTTTCTTT. It specifies CASQQLGDTNTEAFF. The chain uses TRBV5-6 and TRBJ1-1; the D is unclear. Trimming removed 7 bases from V and 1 base from J, with 17 bases in between. Germline V gene data show CDR1 as SGHDT and CDR2 as YYEEEE. The CDR3 spans 15 residues.

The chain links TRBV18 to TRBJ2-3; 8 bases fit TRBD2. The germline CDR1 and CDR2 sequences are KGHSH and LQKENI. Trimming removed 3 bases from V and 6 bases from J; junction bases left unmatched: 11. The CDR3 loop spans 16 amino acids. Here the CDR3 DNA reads TGTGCCAGCTCACCTACTAGCGGCGCTTCCTCCGATACGCAGTATTTT. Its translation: CASSPTSGASSDTQYF. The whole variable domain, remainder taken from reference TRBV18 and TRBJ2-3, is NAGVMQNPRHLVRRRGQEARLRCSPMKGHSHVYWYRQLPEEGLKFMVYLQKENIIDESGMPKERFSAEFPKEGPSILRIQQVVRGDSAAYFCASSPTSGASSDTQYFGPGTRLTVL.

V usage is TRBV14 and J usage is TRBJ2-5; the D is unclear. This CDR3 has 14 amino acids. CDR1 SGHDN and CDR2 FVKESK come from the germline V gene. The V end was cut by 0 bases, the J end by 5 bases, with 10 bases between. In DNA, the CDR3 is TGTGCCAGCAGCCAAGAGGGGAAGGCGGAGACCCAGTACTTC. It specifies CASSQEGKAETQYF. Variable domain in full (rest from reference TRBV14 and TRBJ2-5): EAGVTQFPSHSVIEKGQTVTLRCDPISGHDNLYWYRRVMGKEIKFLLHFVKESKQDESGMPNNRFLAERTGGTYSTLKVQPAELEDSGVYFCASSQEGKAETQYFGPGTRLLVL.

DNA of the CDR3: TGTGCCAGCAGCCAAGACAGATTTTATAATTCACCCCTCCACTTT. Translating it yields CASSQDRFYNSPLHF. The gene calls are TRBV3-1 (or the pseudogene TRBV3-2) and TRBJ1-6; D uncertain. Germline V gives CDR1 LGHDT, CDR2 YNNKEL (reference sequence). Trimming took 0 bases from V and 4 from J, leaving 7 bases between them. The CDR3 sequence is 15 residues long.

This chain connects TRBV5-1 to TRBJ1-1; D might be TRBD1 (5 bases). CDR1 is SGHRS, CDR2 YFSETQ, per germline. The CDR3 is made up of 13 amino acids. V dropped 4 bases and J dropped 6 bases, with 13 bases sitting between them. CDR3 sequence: CASSGQGGPEAFF. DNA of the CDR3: TGCGCCAGCAGCGGCCAGGGTGGGCCTGAAGCTTTCTTT.

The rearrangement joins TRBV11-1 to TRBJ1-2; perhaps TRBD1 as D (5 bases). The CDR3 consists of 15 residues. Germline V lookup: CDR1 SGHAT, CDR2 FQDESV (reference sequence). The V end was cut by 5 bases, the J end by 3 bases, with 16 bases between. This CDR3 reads CASSPRVRADYGYTF. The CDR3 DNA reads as TGTGCCAGCAGCCCCCGCGTCAGGGCGGACTATGGCTACACCTTC.

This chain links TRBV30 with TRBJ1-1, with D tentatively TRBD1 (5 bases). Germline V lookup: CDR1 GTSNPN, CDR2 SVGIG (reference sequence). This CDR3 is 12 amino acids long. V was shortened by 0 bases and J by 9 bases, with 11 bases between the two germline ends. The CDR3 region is CAWSVAGHKAFF. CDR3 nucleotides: TGTGCCTGGAGTGTAGCAGGACATAAAGCTTTCTTT.

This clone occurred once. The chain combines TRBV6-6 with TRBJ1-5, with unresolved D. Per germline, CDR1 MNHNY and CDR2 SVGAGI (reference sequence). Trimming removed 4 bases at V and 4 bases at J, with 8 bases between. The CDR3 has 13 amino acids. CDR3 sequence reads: CASSLDGNQPQHF. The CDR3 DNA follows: TGTGCCAGCAGTTTGGACGGGAATCAGCCCCAGCATTTT.

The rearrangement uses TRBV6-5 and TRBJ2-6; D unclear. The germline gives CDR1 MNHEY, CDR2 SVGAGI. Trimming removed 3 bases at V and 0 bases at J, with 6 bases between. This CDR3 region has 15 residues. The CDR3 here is CASSYGVSGANVLTF. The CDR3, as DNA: TGTGCCAGCAGTTATGGTGTCTCTGGGGCCAACGTCCTGACTTTC.

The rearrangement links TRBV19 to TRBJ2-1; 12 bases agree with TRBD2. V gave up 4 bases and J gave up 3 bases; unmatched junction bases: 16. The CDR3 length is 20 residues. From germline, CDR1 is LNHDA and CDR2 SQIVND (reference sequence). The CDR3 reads CASSNVRTSGAKTYYNEQFF. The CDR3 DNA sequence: TGTGCCAGTAGTAATGTGAGGACTAGCGGGGCCAAAACTTACTACAATGAGCAGTTCTTC.

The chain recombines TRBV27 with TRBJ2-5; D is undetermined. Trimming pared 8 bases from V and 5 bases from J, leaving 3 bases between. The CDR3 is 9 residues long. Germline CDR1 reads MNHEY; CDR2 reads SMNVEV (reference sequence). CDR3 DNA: TGTGCCAGCGATGAGACCCAGTACTTC. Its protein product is CASDETQYF.

CDR3 loop: CSVVAGMIDTQYF. The CDR3 DNA reads TGCAGCGTTGTGGCAGGAATGATAGATACGCAGTATTTT. V usage is TRBV29-1 and J usage is TRBJ2-3, with D hard to call. This CDR3 has 13 amino acids. Trimming removed 4 bases from V and 5 bases from J, with 13 bases in between. In germline, CDR1 is SQVTM, CDR2 ANQGSEA.

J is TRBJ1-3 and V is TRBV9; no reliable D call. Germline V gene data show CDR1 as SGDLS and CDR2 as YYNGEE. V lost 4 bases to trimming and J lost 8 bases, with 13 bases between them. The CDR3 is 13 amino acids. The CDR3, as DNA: TGTGCCAGCAGCCCCCGGACCTTGGACACCATATATTTT. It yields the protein CASSPRTLDTIYF.

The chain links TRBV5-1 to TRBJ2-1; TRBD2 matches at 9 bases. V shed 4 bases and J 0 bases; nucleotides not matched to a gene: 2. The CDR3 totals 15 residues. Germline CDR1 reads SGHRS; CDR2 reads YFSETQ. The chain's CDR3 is CASSGAGGSYNEQFF. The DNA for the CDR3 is TGCGCCAGCAGCGGAGCGGGGGGCTCCTACAATGAGCAGTTCTTC.

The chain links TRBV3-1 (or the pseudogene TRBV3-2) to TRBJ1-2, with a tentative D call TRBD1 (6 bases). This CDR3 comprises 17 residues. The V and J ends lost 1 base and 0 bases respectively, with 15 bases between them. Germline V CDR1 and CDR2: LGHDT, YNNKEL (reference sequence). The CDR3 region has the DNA TGTGCCAGCAGCCAAGCGGGGGCCTTGTTAGCTAACTATGGCTACACCTTC. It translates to CASSQAGALLANYGYTF.

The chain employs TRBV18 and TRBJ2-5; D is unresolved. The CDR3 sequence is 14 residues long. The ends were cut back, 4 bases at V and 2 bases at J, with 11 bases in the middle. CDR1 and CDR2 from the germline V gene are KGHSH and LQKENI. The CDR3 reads CASSRLRVQETQYF. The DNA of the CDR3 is TGTGCCAGCTCACGCCTACGGGTACAAGAGACCCAGTACTTC. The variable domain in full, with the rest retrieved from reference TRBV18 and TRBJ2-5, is NAGVMQNPRHLVRRRGQEARLRCSPMKGHSHVYWYRQLPEEGLKFMVYLQKENIIDESGMPKERFSAEFPKEGPSILRIQQVVRGDSAAYFCASSRLRVQETQYFGPGTRLLVL.